The rows below give T cell receptor beta chains drawn from one sample of a study of CD4 T cells in relation to SARS-CoV-2 and coronaviruses. Sequenced by immunoSEQ multiplex PCR; TCRdb stores in-frame clones only, minus some. This repertoire shows approximately 70,000 clones, approximately 95% found once; its top ten account for around 0.21%. The sequenced sample consisted of naive CD4+ T cells from PBMCs. These receptors were taken from a human donor in good health. Each CDR3 is given with its conserved first and last residue. The D gene is left open where the match is weak. Clone size is given for some rows only: seen once, a few or many times, or a class if the clone is expanded.

>TRBJ2-3|.|.|TRBV5-1
CASSLNRVGTDTQYF
TGCGCCAGCAGCCTCAACAGGGTAGGGACAGATACGCAGTATTTT
>TRBJ2-3|.|.|TRBV6-5
CASSYDRTDTQYF
TGTGCCAGCAGTTACGACCGCACAGATACGCAGTATTTT
>TRBJ2-3|.|.|TRBV24-1
CATSDLTGRGDTQYF
TGTGCCACCAGTGATTTGACGGGGCGCGGGGATACGCAGTATTTT
>TRBJ2-7|.|TRBD2|TRBV5-1
CASSLNGRYDHYSSYEQYF
TGCGCCAGCAGCTTGAACGGGAGGTACGACCACTACTCCTCCTACGAGCAGTACTTC
>TRBJ1-1|.|TRBD1|TRBV6-4
CASRKTGTGEIEAFF
TGTGCCAGCAGGAAAACCGGGACAGGGGAGATTGAAGCTTTCTTT
>TRBJ2-7|.|.|TRBV5-4
CASGGAGQDRQEQYF
TGTGCCAGTGGGGGGGCAGGGCAAGATCGACAGGAGCAGTACTTC
>TRBJ2-1|.|.|TRBV24-1
CATRKTGEQFF
TGTGCCACCAGAAAAACGGGAGAGCAGTTCTTC
>TRBJ2-1|once|.|TRBV24-1
CATSDPIQGRAYNEQFF
TGTGCCACCAGTGATCCCATACAGGGAAGGGCCTACAATGAGCAGTTCTTC
>TRBJ2-7|.|.|TRBV5-4
CASSSWTGGNEQYF
TGTGCCAGCAGCTCATGGACGGGTGGAAACGAGCAGTACTTC
>TRBJ1-6|.|TRBD1|TRBV5-1
CASSRVSGQGSYNSPLHF
TGCGCCAGCAGCCGGGTTTCCGGACAGGGCTCCTATAATTCACCCCTCCACTTT
>TRBJ2-5|.|.|TRBV12-3/TRBV12-4
CASSSGMAETQYF
TGTGCCAGCAGTTCAGGGATGGCGGAGACCCAGTACTTC
>TRBJ2-7|.|TRBD2|TRBV7-2
CASSTGTRVQEQYF
TGTGCCAGCAGCACCGGGACTAGGGTGCAGGAGCAGTACTTC
>TRBJ2-7|once|.|TRBV6-2/TRBV6-3
CASSYQWTYEQYF
TGTGCCAGCAGTTACCAGTGGACCTACGAGCAGTACTTC
>TRBJ1-2|.|.|TRBV9
CASSVEAGKLYGYTF
TGTGCCAGCAGCGTAGAAGCTGGGAAGTTATATGGCTACACCTTC
>TRBJ2-7|.|TRBD1|TRBV10-3
CAISESTGGPYEQYF
TGTGCCATCAGTGAGTCTACAGGGGGCCCCTACGAGCAGTACTTC
>TRBJ1-1|.|.|TRBV4-1
CASSRGTGRENTEAFF
TGCGCCAGCAGCCGGGGGACGGGGCGAGAGAACACTGAAGCTTTCTTT
>TRBJ2-5|.|TRBD1|TRBV5-8
CASSNRGQGRETQYF
TGTGCCAGCAGCAACAGGGGACAGGGACGGGAGACCCAGTACTTC
>TRBJ1-6|.|TRBD1|TRBV4-1
CASSQVPLLRGPQSPLHF
TGCGCCAGCAGCCAAGTGCCCCTCCTCAGGGGGCCCCAGAGTCCCCTCCACTTT
>TRBJ2-6|.|.|TRBV7-9
CASSLERGSGANVLTF
TGTGCCAGCAGCTTAGAACGCGGATCTGGGGCCAACGTCCTGACTTTC
>TRBJ2-1|.|.|TRBV7-9
CASSSLRQSYNEQFF
TGTGCCAGCAGCTCTCTTCGACAGAGCTACAATGAGCAGTTCTTC
>TRBJ2-1|.|TRBD2|TRBV5-1
CASSSMGAGGPNEQFF
TGCGCCAGCAGCTCCATGGGAGCGGGAGGGCCCAATGAGCAGTTCTTC
>TRBJ2-5|.|.|TRBV12-3/TRBV12-4
CASSLGSETQYF
TGTGCCAGCAGTTTGGGTAGCGAGACCCAGTACTTC
>TRBJ2-7|.|TRBD1|TRBV29-1
CSGAHRGSAEQYF
TGCAGCGGCGCGCACAGGGGGTCGGCGGAGCAGTACTTC
>TRBJ2-3|.|.|TRBV19
CASRTGSTDTQYF
TGTGCCAGTAGAACAGGGAGCACAGATACGCAGTATTTT
>TRBJ2-7|.|TRBD1|TRBV5-3
CARSCWTGDTYEQYF
TGTGCCAGAAGCTGTTGGACAGGGGACACCTACGAGCAGTACTTC
>TRBJ1-3|.|.|TRBV5-1
CASSSGTSNTIYF
TGCGCCAGCAGCTCTGGGACCAGCAACACCATATATTTT
>TRBJ2-5|.|TRBD2|TRBV28
CASSLYPKGGGQETQYF
TGTGCCAGCAGTTTATACCCTAAGGGCGGGGGGCAAGAGACCCAGTACTTC
>TRBJ2-7|.|TRBD1|TRBV18
CASQPDRSAYEQYF
TGTGCCAGTCAGCCGGACAGGAGCGCCTACGAGCAGTACTTC
>TRBJ2-3|.|.|TRBV3-1/TRBV3-2
CASSQEKLDTQYF
TGTGCCAGCAGCCAAGAGAAGCTAGATACGCAGTATTTT
>TRBJ2-3|.|.|TRBV11-3
CASSLDATEQADTQYF
TGTGCCAGCAGCTTAGACGCGACAGAACAAGCAGATACGCAGTATTTT
>TRBJ2-5|.|.|TRBV9
CASSRDSWGETQYF
TGTGCCAGCAGCCGGGACTCCTGGGGAGAGACCCAGTACTTC
>TRBJ2-5|.|.|TRBV5-4
CASSLGAAGALETQYF
TGTGCCAGCAGCTTGGGGGCGGCAGGGGCCTTAGAGACCCAGTACTTC
>TRBJ1-4|.|.|TRBV28
CASSSPQGLFF
TGTGCCAGCAGTTCCCCTCAGGGACTGTTTTTT
>TRBJ2-3|.|.|TRBV27
CASTLNGRGLDTQYF
TGTGCCAGCACCCTTAATGGCAGGGGTTTGGATACGCAGTATTTT
>TRBJ1-1|.|.|TRBV7-3
CASSPLHKAEAFF
TGTGCCAGCAGCCCCCTCCACAAGGCTGAAGCTTTCTTT
>TRBJ1-2|.|.|TRBV29-1
CSATGIPEDYGYTF
TGCAGCGCCACCGGGATTCCAGAAGACTATGGCTACACCTTC
>TRBJ1-5|.|.|TRBV30
CAWSAGFYSNQPQHF
TGTGCCTGGAGTGCGGGATTTTATAGCAATCAGCCCCAGCATTTT
>TRBJ2-1|.|.|TRBV5-1
CASSLAGDSYNEQFF
TGCGCCAGCAGCTTGGCAGGGGATTCCTACAATGAGCAGTTCTTC
>TRBJ2-5|.|TRBD2|TRBV29-1
CSSSGGTQETQYF
TGCAGCTCTAGCGGGGGGACCCAAGAGACCCAGTACTTC
>TRBJ2-7|.|TRBD1|TRBV5-4
CASRRQGYEQYF
TGTGCCAGCAGACGACAGGGGTACGAGCAGTACTTC
>TRBJ1-2|.|.|TRBV18
CASSPARVPHGYTF
TGTGCCAGCTCACCAGCCAGGGTTCCCCATGGCTACACCTTC
>TRBJ1-4|.|TRBD1|TRBV7-9
CASSIGQGYSQYNEKLFF
TGTGCCAGCAGCATTGGACAGGGGTACTCCCAATACAATGAAAAACTGTTTTTT
>TRBJ2-3|.|TRBD1|TRBV28
CASSQDRGADTQYF
TGTGCCAGCAGTCAGGACAGGGGGGCAGATACGCAGTATTTT
>TRBJ2-5|.|.|TRBV30
CAWSEETQYF
TGTGCCTGGTCGGAAGAGACCCAGTACTTC
>TRBJ1-6|.|.|TRBV27
CASSYRDTTPLHF
TGTGCCAGCAGTTACCGGGACACAACACCCCTCCACTTT
>TRBJ2-7|.|TRBD1|TRBV6-6
CASSYRQGAQEQYF
TGTGCCAGCAGTTACCGACAGGGGGCGCAGGAGCAGTACTTC
>TRBJ1-2|.|.|TRBV20-1
CSASSSQGSTNYGYTF
TGCAGTGCTAGTTCGAGTCAGGGATCCACTAACTATGGCTACACCTTC
>TRBJ2-2|once|.|TRBV27
CASSLFPSPGTGELFF
TGTGCCAGCAGTTTATTCCCTAGCCCTGGCACCGGGGAGCTGTTTTTT
>TRBJ1-5|once|.|TRBV18
CASSPVTVRGNQPQHF
TGTGCCAGCTCACCAGTGACAGTGAGGGGCAATCAGCCCCAGCATTTT
>TRBJ2-7|.|.|TRBV12-5
CASGPHTGAQYF
TGTGCTAGTGGTCCACATACAGGAGCGCAGTACTTC
>TRBJ1-1|few|TRBD1|TRBV7-6
CASSPWPGGETEAFF
TGTGCCAGCAGCCCCTGGCCAGGGGGGGAGACTGAAGCTTTCTTT
>TRBJ1-2|.|.|TRBV27
CASSLYPDEGGAGGYTF
TGTGCCAGCAGTTTATACCCAGACGAGGGAGGGGCCGGCGGCTACACCTTC
>TRBJ2-1|once|.|TRBV9
CASSVGSSGGYNEQFF
TGTGCCAGCAGCGTAGGGTCCTCAGGGGGGTACAATGAGCAGTTCTTC
>TRBJ1-6|.|.|TRBV4-1
CASSQFTGLGNSPLHF
TGCGCCAGCAGCCAATTTACAGGGCTCGGCAATTCACCCCTCCACTTT